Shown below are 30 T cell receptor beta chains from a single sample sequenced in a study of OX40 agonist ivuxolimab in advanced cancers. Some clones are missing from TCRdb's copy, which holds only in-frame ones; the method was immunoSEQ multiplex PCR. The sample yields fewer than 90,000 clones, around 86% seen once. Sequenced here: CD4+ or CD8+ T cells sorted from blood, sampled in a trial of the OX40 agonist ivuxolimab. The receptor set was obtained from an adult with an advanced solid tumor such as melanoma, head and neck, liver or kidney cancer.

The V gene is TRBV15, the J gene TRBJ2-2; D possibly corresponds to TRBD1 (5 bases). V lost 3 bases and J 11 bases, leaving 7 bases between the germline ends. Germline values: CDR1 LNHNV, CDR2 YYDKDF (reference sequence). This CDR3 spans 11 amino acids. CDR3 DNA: TGTGCCACCAGCAGGCAGGGAGAGCTGTTTTTT. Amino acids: CATSRQGELFF.

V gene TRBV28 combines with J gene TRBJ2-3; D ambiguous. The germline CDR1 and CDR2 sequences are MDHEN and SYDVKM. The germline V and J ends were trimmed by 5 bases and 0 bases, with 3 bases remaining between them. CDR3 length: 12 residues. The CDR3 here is CASSQSTDTQYF. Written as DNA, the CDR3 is TGTGCCAGCAGTCAGAGCACAGATACGCAGTATTTT.

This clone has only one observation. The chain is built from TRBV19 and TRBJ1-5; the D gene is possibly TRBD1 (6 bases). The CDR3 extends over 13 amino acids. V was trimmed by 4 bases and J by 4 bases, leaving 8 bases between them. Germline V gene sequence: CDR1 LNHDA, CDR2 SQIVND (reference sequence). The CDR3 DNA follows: TGTGCCAGTAGTAGACAGGTAAATCAGCCCCAGCATTTT. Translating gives CASSRQVNQPQHF.

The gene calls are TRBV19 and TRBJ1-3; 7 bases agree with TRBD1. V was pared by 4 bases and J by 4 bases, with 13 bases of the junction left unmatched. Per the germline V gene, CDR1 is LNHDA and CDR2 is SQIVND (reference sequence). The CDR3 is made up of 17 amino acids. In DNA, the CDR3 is TGTGCCAGTAGTACTTCCGGACAGGCAGCGGGAGGAAACACCATATATTTT. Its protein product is CASSTSGQAAGGNTIYF.

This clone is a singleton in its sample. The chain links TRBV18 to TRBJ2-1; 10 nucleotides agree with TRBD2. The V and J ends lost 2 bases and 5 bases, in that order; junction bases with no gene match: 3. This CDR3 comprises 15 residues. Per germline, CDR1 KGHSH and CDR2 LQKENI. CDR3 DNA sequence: TGTGCCAGCTCACCAGGACTAGCGGATAACAATGAGCAGTTCTTC. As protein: CASSPGLADNNEQFF.

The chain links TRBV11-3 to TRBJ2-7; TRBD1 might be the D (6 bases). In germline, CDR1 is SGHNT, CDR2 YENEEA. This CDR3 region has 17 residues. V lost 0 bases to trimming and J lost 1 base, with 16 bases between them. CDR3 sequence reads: CASSLDFPGDTSYEQYF. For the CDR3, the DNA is TGTGCCAGCAGCTTAGATTTCCCAGGGGACACTTCCTACGAGCAGTACTTC.

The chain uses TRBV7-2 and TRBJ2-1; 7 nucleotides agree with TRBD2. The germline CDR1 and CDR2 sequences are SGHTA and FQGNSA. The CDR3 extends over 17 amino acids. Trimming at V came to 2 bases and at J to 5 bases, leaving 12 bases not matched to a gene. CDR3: CASSLISGGSFNNEQFF. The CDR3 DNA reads TGTGCCAGCAGCTTAATATCTGGCGGGAGCTTCAACAATGAGCAGTTCTTC.

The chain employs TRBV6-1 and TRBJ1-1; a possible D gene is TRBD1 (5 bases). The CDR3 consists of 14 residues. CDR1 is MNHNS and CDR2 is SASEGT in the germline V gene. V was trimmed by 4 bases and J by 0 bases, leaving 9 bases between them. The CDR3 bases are TGTGCCAGCAGTGGGGGACGCCTGAACACTGAAGCTTTCTTT. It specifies CASSGGRLNTEAFF.

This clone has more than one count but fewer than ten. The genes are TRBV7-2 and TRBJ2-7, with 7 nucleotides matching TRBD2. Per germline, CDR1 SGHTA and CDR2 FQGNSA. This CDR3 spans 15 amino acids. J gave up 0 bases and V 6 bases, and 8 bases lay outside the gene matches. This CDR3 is CASSYTGTTSYEQYF. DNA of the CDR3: TGTGCCAGCAGTTACACCGGGACTACCTCCTACGAGCAGTACTTC.

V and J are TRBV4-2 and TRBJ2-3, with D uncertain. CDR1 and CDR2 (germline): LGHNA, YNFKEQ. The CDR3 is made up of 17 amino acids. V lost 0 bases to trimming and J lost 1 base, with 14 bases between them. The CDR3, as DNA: TGTGCCAGCAGCCAAGATAGTAGGACGGACGGCACAGATACGCAGTATTTT. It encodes CASSQDSRTDGTDTQYF.

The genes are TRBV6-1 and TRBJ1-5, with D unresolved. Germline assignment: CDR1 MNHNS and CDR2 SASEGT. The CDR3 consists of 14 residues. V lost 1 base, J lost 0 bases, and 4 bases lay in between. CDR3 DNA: TGTGCCAGCAGTGAAGGGCCTAGCAATCAGCCCCAGCATTTT. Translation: CASSEGPSNQPQHF.

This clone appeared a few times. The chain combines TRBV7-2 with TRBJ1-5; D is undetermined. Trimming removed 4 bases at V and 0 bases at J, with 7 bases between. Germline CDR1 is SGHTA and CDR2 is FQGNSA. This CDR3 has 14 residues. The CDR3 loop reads CASSWQGSNQPQHF. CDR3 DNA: TGTGCCAGCAGCTGGCAAGGTAGCAATCAGCCCCAGCATTTT.

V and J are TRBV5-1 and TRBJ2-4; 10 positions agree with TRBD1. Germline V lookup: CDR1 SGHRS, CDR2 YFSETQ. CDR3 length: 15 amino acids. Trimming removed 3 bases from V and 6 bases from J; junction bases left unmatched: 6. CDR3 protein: CASSWGQGLGNIQYF. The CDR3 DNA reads TGCGCCAGCAGCTGGGGACAGGGGTTAGGAAACATTCAGTACTTC. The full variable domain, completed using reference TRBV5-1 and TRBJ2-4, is KAGVTQTPRYLIKTRGQQVTLSCSPISGHRSVSWYQQTPGQGLQFLFEYFSETQRNKGNFPGRFSGRQFSNSRSEMNVSTLELGDSALYLCASSWGQGLGNIQYFGAGTRLSVL.

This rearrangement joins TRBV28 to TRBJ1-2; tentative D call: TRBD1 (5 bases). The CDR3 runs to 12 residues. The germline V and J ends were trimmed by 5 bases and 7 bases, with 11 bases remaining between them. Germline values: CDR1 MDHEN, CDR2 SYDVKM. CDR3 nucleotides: TGTGCCAGCAGTCCGGGGCCGGGTGGCTACACCTTC. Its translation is CASSPGPGGYTF.

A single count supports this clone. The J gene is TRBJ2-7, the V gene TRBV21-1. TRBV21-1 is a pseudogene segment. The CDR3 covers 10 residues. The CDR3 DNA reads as TGTGCCAGCAGGTCCTACGAGCAGTACTTC. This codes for CASRSYEQYF.

CDR3 bases: TGCGCCAGCAGTGAGGGACAAGTGTCCCAGTACTTC. Encoded protein: CASSEGQVSQYF. The J gene is TRBJ2-5, the V gene TRBV10-2; a possible D gene is TRBD1 (5 bases). Germline V gene sequence: CDR1 WSHSY, CDR2 SAAADI. With 2 bases removed from V and 9 bases from J, the gap between germline ends came to 10 bases. This CDR3 spans 12 amino acids.

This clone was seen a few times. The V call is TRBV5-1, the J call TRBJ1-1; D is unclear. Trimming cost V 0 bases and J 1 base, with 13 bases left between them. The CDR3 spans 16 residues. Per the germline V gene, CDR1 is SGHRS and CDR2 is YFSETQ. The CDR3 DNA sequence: TGCGCCAGCAGCTTGGTGGCAACGTTATCGAACACTGAAGCTTTCTTT. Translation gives CASSLVATLSNTEAFF.

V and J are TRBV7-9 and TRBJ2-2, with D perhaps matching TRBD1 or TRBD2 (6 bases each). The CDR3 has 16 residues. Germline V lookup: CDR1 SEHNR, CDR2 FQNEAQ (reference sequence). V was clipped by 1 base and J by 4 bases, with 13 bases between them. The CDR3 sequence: CASSLVPGAGTGELFF. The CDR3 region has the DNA TGTGCCAGCAGCTTAGTCCCGGGGGCGGGCACCGGGGAGCTGTTTTTT.

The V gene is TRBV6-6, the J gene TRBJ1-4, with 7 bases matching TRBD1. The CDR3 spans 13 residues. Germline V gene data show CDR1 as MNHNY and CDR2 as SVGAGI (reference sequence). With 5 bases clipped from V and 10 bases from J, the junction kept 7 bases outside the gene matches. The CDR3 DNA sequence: TGTGCCAGCAGTACAGACACAGGGGTAAAACTGTTTTTT. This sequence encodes CASSTDTGVKLFF.

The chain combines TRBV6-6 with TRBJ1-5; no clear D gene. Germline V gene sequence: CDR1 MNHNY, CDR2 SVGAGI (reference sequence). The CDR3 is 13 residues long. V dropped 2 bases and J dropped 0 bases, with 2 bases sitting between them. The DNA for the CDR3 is TGTGCCAGCAGTTACAATAGCAATCAGCCCCAGCATTTT. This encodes CASSYNSNQPQHF.

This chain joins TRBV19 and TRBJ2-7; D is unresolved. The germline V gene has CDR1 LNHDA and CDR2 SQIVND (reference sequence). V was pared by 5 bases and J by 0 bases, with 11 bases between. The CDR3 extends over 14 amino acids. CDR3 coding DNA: TGTGCCAGTAGTGTGGCACCCTTCTCCTACGAGCAGTACTTC. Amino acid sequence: CASSVAPFSYEQYF.

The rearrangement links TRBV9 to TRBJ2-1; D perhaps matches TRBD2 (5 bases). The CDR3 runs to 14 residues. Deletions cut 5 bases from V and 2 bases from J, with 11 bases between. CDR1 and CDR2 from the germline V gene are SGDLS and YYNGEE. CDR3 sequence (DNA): TGTGCCAGCAGAGACACCGGGACCTACAATGAGCAGTTCTTC. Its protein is CASRDTGTYNEQFF.

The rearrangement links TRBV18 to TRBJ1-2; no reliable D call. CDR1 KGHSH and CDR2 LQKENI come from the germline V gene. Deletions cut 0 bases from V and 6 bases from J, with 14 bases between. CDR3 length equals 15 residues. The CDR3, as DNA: TGTGCCAGCTCACCACCTTCGACGGGCGGGCATGGCTACACCTTC. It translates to CASSPPSTGGHGYTF.

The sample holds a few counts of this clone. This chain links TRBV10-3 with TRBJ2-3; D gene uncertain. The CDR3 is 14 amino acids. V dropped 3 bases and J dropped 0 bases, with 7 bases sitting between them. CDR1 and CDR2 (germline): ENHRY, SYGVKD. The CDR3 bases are TGTGCCATCAGTGATGTGGTTAGCACAGATACGCAGTATTTT. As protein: CAISDVVSTDTQYF.

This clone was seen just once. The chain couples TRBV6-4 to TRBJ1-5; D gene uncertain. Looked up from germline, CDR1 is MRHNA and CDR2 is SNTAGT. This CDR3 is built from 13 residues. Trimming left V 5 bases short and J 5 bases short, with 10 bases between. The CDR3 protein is CASSTDIYQPQHF. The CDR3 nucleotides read TGTGCCAGCAGTACCGACATTTATCAGCCCCAGCATTTT.

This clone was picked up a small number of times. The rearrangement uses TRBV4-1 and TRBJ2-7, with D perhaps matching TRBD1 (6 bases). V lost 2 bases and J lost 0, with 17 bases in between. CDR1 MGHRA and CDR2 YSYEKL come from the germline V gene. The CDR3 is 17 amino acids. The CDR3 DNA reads TGCGCCAGCAGCCAATTCCAGGGGATCGTGAGCTCCTACGAGCAGTACTTC. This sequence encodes CASSQFQGIVSSYEQYF.

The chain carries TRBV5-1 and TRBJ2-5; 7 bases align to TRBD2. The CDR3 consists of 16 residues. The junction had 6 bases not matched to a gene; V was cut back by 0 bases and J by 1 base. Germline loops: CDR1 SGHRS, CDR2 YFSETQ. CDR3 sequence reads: CASSLALWEGQETQYF. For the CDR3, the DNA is TGCGCCAGCAGCTTGGCCTTGTGGGAGGGCCAAGAGACCCAGTACTTC.

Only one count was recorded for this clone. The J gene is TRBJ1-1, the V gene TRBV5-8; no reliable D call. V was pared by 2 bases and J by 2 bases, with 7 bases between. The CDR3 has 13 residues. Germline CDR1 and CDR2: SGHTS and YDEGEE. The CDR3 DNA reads TGTGCCAGCAGCTTAACACTCAACACTGAAGCTTTCTTT. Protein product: CASSLTLNTEAFF.

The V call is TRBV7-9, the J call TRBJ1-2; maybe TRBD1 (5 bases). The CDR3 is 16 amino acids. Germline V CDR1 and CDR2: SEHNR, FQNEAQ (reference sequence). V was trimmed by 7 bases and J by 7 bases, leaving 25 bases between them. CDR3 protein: CASTSVEVGRVPGYTF. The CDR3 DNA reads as TGTGCCAGCACCTCGGTAGAGGTGGGCAGGGTGCCTGGCTACACCTTC.

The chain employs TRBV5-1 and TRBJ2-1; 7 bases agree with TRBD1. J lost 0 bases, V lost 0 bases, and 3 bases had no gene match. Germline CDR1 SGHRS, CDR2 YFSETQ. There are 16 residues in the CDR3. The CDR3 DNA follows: TGCGCCAGCAGCTTGGTCCCAGGGGGCTCCTACAATGAGCAGTTCTTC. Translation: CASSLVPGGSYNEQFF.